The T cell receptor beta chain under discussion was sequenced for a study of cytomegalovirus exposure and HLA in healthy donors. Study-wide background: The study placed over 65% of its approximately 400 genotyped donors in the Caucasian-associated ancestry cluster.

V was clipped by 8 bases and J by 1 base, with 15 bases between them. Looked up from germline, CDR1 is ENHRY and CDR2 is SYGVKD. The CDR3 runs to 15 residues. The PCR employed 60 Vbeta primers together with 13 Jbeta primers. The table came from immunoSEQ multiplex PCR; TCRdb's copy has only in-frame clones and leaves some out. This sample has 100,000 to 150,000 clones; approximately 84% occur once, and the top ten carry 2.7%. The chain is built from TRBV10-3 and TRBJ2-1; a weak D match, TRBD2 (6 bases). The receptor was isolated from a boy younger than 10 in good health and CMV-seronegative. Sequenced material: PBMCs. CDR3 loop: CAISSAGLSYNEQFF. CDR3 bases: TGTGCCATCTCCTCGGCGGGGCTTTCCTACAATGAGCAGTTCTTC.